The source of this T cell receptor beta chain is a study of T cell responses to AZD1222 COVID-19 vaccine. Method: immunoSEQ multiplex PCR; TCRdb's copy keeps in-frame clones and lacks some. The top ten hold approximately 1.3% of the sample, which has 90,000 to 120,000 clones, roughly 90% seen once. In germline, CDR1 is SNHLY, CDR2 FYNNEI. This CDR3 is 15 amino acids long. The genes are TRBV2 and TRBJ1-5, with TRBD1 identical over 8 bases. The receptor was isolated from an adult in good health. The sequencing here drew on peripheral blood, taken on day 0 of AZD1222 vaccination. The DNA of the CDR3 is TGTTCAACAGGAGGGGGGCAGGGGGCCAATCAGCCCCAGCATTTT. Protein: CSTGGGQGANQPQHF. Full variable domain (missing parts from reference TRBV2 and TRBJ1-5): EPEVTQTPSHQVTQMGQEVILRCVPISNHLYFYWYRQILGQKVEFLVSFYNNEISEKSEIFDDQFSVERPDGSNFTLKIRSTKLEDSAMYFCSTGGGQGANQPQHFGDGTRLSIL.